These 3 T cell receptor beta chains came from one sample sequenced in a study of blood T cells in healthy people across ages. With a J-beta primer mix and a sample-barcoded 5' primer, a second PCR ran about 7 to 12 cycles. TCRdb reanalysed the 5' RACE reads using MiXCR and keeps one entry per CDR3 protein. There are some 800,000 distinct CDR3 sequences in the sample; around 45% occur only once, and roughly a fifth lies in the top ten. The specimen sequenced was blood. Receptors were obtained from a man aged 55-75 years in good health.

This clonotype has just a few counts. The chain recombines TRBV21-1 with TRBJ1-5. TRBV21-1 is marked as a pseudogene. CDR3 size: 10 residues. The CDR3 coding sequence is TGTGCCAGCAGTAATCAGCCCCAGCATTTT. It translates to CASSNQPQHF.

This clonotype turned up a few times. The chain has TRBV28 and TRBJ1-4, with D possibly TRBD1 on 6 matching bases. CDR1 is MDHEN and CDR2 is SYDVKM in the germline V gene. The CDR3 has 15 amino acids. V lost 4 bases to trimming and J lost 7 bases, with 16 bases between them. CDR3 sequence: CASSSPGHLLEKLFF. In DNA form, the CDR3 reads TGTGCCAGCAGTTCTCCGGGACACCTCCTTGAAAAACTGTTTTTT.

V and J are TRBV5-1 and TRBJ2-5; no clear D. Trimming removed 7 bases at V and 11 bases at J, with 24 bases between. Germline lookup yields CDR1 SGHRS and CDR2 YFSETQ. The length of the CDR3 is 14 residues. The CDR3 nucleotides are TGCGCCAGCGGAACAAAAACCCTAGACAATGAGCAGTACTTC. It specifies CASGTKTLDNEQYF.